These 27 T cell receptor beta chains were sequenced from one sample in a study of CD8+ T cells in alopecia areata. Following RNA extraction, reverse transcription yielded cDNA that acted as the sequencing template. The protocol was immunoSEQ multiplex PCR, while the TCRdb copy is restricted to in-frame clones and leaves out a portion. The table shows about 150,000 clones, with 45% to 55% occurring only once. The specimen was CD8+ T cells sorted from blood, collected at week 0. The receptors derive from a human donor with alopecia areata.

The V call is TRBV5-5, the J call TRBJ2-7; maybe TRBD2 (5 bases). CDR3 length: 12 residues. The germline CDR1 and CDR2 sequences are SGHKS and YYEKEE (reference sequence). The V gene lost 3 bases and the J gene lost 7 bases, with 11 bases spanning the gap. The CDR3 DNA follows: TGTGCCAGCAGCTCTACGGGAAGGGAGCAGTACTTC. Translated: CASSSTGREQYF.

V is TRBV5-1 and J is TRBJ2-7; D remains ambiguous. The CDR3 loop spans 11 amino acids. In germline, CDR1 is SGHRS, CDR2 YFSETQ. V was trimmed by 4 bases and J by 3 bases, leaving 5 bases between them. The CDR3 is CASSENYEQYF. In DNA, the CDR3 is TGCGCCAGCAGCGAGAACTACGAGCAGTACTTC.

The chain recombines TRBV2 with TRBJ2-3, with a weak D call TRBD2 (6 bases). The CDR3 covers 16 residues. Germline V gene data show CDR1 as SNHLY and CDR2 as FYNNEI. V was clipped by 2 bases and J by 2 bases, with 14 bases between them. CDR3 coding DNA: TGTGCCAGCAGTGAAACTAGCCGAACCACCACAGATACGCAGTATTTT. It specifies CASSETSRTTTDTQYF.

The J gene is TRBJ2-7, the V gene TRBV13, with D possibly called TRBD1 or TRBD2 (5 bases each). With 5 bases removed from V and 0 bases from J, the gap between germline ends came to 11 bases. The CDR3 length is 14 residues. Germline V CDR1 and CDR2: PRHDT, FYEKMQ (reference sequence). The CDR3 loop is CASSMGTGSYEQYF. Here the CDR3 DNA reads TGTGCCAGCAGCATGGGGACGGGCTCCTACGAGCAGTACTTC.

A few counts support this clone. DNA of the CDR3: TGTGCCAGCAGCCTCCGTGCGGGGGGGACGGAGCAGTTCTTC. Protein: CASSLRAGGTEQFF. The J gene is TRBJ2-1, the V gene TRBV9; 9 bases fit TRBD2. Germline values: CDR1 SGDLS, CDR2 YYNGEE. V gave up 4 bases and J gave up 10 bases; unmatched junction bases: 9. The CDR3 spans 14 residues.

This clone was detected a few times. The gene calls are TRBV7-9 and TRBJ1-5, with D possibly matching TRBD1 (5 bases). The length of the CDR3 is 12 residues. The germline gives CDR1 SEHNR, CDR2 FQNEAQ (reference sequence). The V gene lost 7 bases and the J gene lost 11 bases, with 15 bases spanning the gap. In nucleotides, the CDR3 is TGTGCCAGCACCTTTGGTGAGGGGACCCAGCATTTT. Protein sequence: CASTFGEGTQHF.

This chain links TRBV5-1 with TRBJ2-5; D is possibly TRBD2 (5 bases). The ends were cut back, 0 bases at V and 5 bases at J, with 17 bases in the middle. The germline V gene has CDR1 SGHRS and CDR2 YFSETQ. The CDR3 length is 16 residues. The CDR3 bases are TGCGCCAGCAGCTTGGATGGAGGAACCCAGCGGGAGACCCAGTACTTC. This encodes CASSLDGGTQRETQYF.

There are a few counts of this clone. This sequence joins TRBV12-5 and TRBJ2-5, with 10 bases that match TRBD2. The V gene's germline CDR1 is LGHNT and CDR2 FRNRAP. Trimming cost V 8 bases and J 2 bases; bases outside gene matches: 5. The CDR3 is made up of 14 amino acids. CDR3: CASRSGGTQETQYF. For the CDR3, the DNA is TGTGCTAGTCGTAGCGGGGGGACACAAGAGACCCAGTACTTC. The whole variable domain, filled in from reference TRBV12-5 and TRBJ2-5, reads DARVTQTPRHKVTEMGQEVTMRCQPILGHNTVFWYRQTMMQGLELLAYFRNRAPLDDSGMPKDRFSAEMPDATLATLKIQPSEPRDSAVYFCASRSGGTQETQYFGPGTRLLVL.

The chain combines TRBV25-1 with TRBJ2-7, with D tentatively TRBD1 (5 bases). CDR1 MGHDK and CDR2 SYGVNS come from the germline V gene. The CDR3 runs to 14 residues. Trimming pared 2 bases from V and 3 bases from J, leaving 11 bases between. CDR3 sequence (DNA): TGTGCCAGCAGTGAAGTGGGGCTCGACTACGAGCAGTACTTC. Amino acid sequence: CASSEVGLDYEQYF.

The rearrangement joins TRBV5-6 to TRBJ2-7, with 10 bases fitting TRBD1. The length of the CDR3 is 13 residues. The V gene end was trimmed by 0 bases and the J gene end by 6 bases; junction bases not matched to a gene: 0. Germline CDR1 reads SGHDT; CDR2 reads YYEEEE. Here the CDR3 reads CASSLGTGGEQYF. As DNA, the CDR3 is TGTGCCAGCAGCTTGGGGACAGGGGGCGAGCAGTACTTC.

CDR3 in DNA: TGCAGCGTTGTTAAGGAAGATTTTGAAGCTTTCTTT. Protein: CSVVKEDFEAFF. This chain uses TRBV29-1 with TRBJ1-1; D uncertain. With 4 bases removed from V and 7 bases from J, the gap between germline ends came to 13 bases. CDR1 and CDR2 (germline): SQVTM, ANQGSEA. The CDR3 totals 12 residues.

The DNA of the CDR3 is TGTGCCATCGGGCTTGATAGCAATCAGCCCCAGCATTTT. It encodes CAIGLDSNQPQHF. This chain uses TRBV10-3 with TRBJ1-5; D uncertain. The CDR3 contains 13 residues. Germline CDR1 and CDR2: ENHRY and SYGVKD. The V and J ends lost 8 bases and 0 bases respectively, with 8 bases between them.

The genes are TRBV7-2 and TRBJ2-7; no firm D call. There are 11 residues in the CDR3. V was cut by 4 bases and J by 3 bases, with 4 bases left in between. Germline CDR1 and CDR2: SGHTA and FQGNSA. The CDR3 DNA is TGTGCCAGCAGCTCCCTCTACGAGCAGTACTTC. Translation: CASSSLYEQYF.

The table lists this clone with a few counts. The chain uses TRBV7-9 and TRBJ1-1; tentatively, D is TRBD1 (5 bases). Germline CDR1 and CDR2: SEHNR and FQNEAQ (reference sequence). Trimming stripped 4 bases from V and 1 base from J, with 13 bases between. The CDR3 has 15 amino acids. The CDR3 DNA reads as TGTGCCAGCAGCTCGACACAGGACGGGAACACTGAAGCTTTCTTT. This gives the protein CASSSTQDGNTEAFF.

The V and J genes are TRBV10-1 and TRBJ2-2; TRBD1 aligns across 7 bases. Germline V CDR1 and CDR2: WNHNN, SYGVQD (reference sequence). V gave up 0 bases and J gave up 6 bases; unmatched junction bases: 4. This CDR3 is built from 15 residues. CDR3 sequence (DNA): TGCGCCAGCAGTGAGTCGGAAGACAGGGCCGGGGAGCTGTTTTTT. Its protein product is CASSESEDRAGELFF.

The CDR3 DNA follows: TGCAGCGCCGAAGGACTAGCGGGGGGTGTTGAGCAGTTCTTC. This codes for CSAEGLAGGVEQFF. V usage is TRBV29-1 and J usage is TRBJ2-1; 14 nucleotides match TRBD2. Per the germline V gene, CDR1 is SQVTM and CDR2 is ANQGSEA. The CDR3 runs 14 residues. Trimming took 7 bases from V and 9 from J; bases not matched to a gene: 8.

Only a few counts were recorded for this clone. This sequence joins TRBV29-1 and TRBJ2-1, with a tentative D call TRBD2 (5 bases). In germline, CDR1 is SQVTM, CDR2 ANQGSEA. V dropped 4 bases and J dropped 10 bases, with 8 bases sitting between them. This CDR3 has 10 amino acids. The CDR3 DNA reads as TGCAGCGTTGGGGAGAACGAGCAGTTCTTC. Protein sequence: CSVGENEQFF.

This clone was seen just once. The chain uses TRBV29-1 and TRBJ1-2, with a possible D match to TRBD1 (5 bases). Germline CDR1 is SQVTM and CDR2 is ANQGSEA. This CDR3 comprises 15 residues. Trimming left V 0 bases short and J 2 bases short, with 13 bases between. CDR3 in amino acids: CSVEETGRRNYGYTF. The CDR3 DNA sequence: TGCAGCGTTGAAGAAACGGGACGTAGAAACTATGGCTACACCTTC.

The chain joins TRBV7-9 to TRBJ1-1; D not certain. Germline CDR1 reads SEHNR; CDR2 reads FQNEAQ (reference sequence). Trimming removed 5 bases at V and 5 bases at J, with 6 bases between. The CDR3 extends over 11 amino acids. This CDR3 is CASSEGTEAFF. CDR3 nucleotides: TGTGCCAGCAGCGAAGGGACTGAAGCTTTCTTT.

The CDR3 DNA sequence: TGCGCCAGCAGCGCTACAGGGGGCGGGTACGAGCAGTACTTC. Its translation: CASSATGGGYEQYF. J is TRBJ2-7 and V is TRBV5-1, with 9 bases fitting TRBD1. In germline, CDR1 is SGHRS, CDR2 YFSETQ. The CDR3 length is 14 residues. Trimming removed 4 bases from V and 4 bases from J; junction bases left unmatched: 6.

This chain uses TRBV18 with TRBJ1-2; the match to TRBD1 covers 8 bases. The CDR3 consists of 13 residues. Germline lookup yields CDR1 KGHSH and CDR2 LQKENI. V lost 2 bases to trimming and J lost 7 bases; unmatched junction nucleotides: 3. Written as DNA, the CDR3 is TGTGCCAGCTCACCATTGGACAGGGCTGGCTACACCTTC. The encoded protein is CASSPLDRAGYTF. The whole variable domain, remainder taken from reference TRBV18 and TRBJ1-2, is NAGVMQNPRHLVRRRGQEARLRCSPMKGHSHVYWYRQLPEEGLKFMVYLQKENIIDESGMPKERFSAEFPKEGPSILRIQQVVRGDSAAYFCASSPLDRAGYTFGSGTRLTVV.

In its sample, this clone was seen a few times. This chain connects TRBV15 to TRBJ1-4, with no clear D. Germline CDR1 reads LNHNV; CDR2 reads YYDKDF (reference sequence). This CDR3 has 11 residues. The germline V and J ends were trimmed by 4 bases and 8 bases, with 5 bases remaining between them. In DNA, the CDR3 is TGTGCCACCAGCATCGGGGAAAAACTGTTTTTT. Its protein product is CATSIGEKLFF.

The chain is built from TRBV29-1 and TRBJ1-1, with 9 bases identical to TRBD1. Germline lookup yields CDR1 SQVTM and CDR2 ANQGSEA. This CDR3 is 12 amino acids long. V shed 3 bases, J shed 7 bases, and the junction held 3 bases outside the gene matches. This CDR3 is CSVEGTGFEAFF. The CDR3 nucleotides read TGCAGCGTTGAGGGGACAGGGTTTGAAGCTTTCTTT.

This chain joins TRBV7-9 and TRBJ1-4; D gene unclear. Germline CDR1 SEHNR, CDR2 FQNEAQ (reference sequence). The CDR3 contains 17 residues. V was clipped by 7 bases and J by 6 bases, with 24 bases between them. In nucleotides, the CDR3 is TGTGCCAGCACCCGGAGCGGCGGATCAGTTCAACATGAAAAACTGTTTTTT. It codes for CASTRSGGSVQHEKLFF.

The genes are TRBV25-1 and TRBJ2-2; 9 nucleotides align to TRBD1. Germline V CDR1 and CDR2: MGHDK, SYGVNS. The CDR3 loop spans 15 amino acids. V was pared by 11 bases and J by 6 bases, with 13 bases of the junction left unmatched. As DNA, the CDR3 is TGTGCCGGTCACAGGGGGCCTTGGAGGTCCGGGGAGCTGTTTTTT. This encodes CAGHRGPWRSGELFF.

This clone has just one count. V gene TRBV15 combines with J gene TRBJ2-7, with a tentative D call TRBD2 (5 bases). Germline V gene lookup returns CDR1 LNHNV and CDR2 YYDKDF (reference sequence). V was cut by 5 bases and J by 3 bases, with 14 bases left in between. The CDR3 is made up of 14 amino acids. The CDR3 DNA sequence: TGTGCCACCAGCGCTCGAATGGGAGACTACGAGCAGTACTTC. It encodes CATSARMGDYEQYF. Using reference TRBV15 and TRBJ2-7 for the parts outside the CDR3, the full variable domain is DAMVIQNPRYQVTQFGKPVTLSCSQTLNHNVMYWYQQKSSQAPKLLFHYYDKDFNNEADTPDNFQSRRPNTSFCFLDIRSPGLGDTAMYLCATSARMGDYEQYFGPGTRLTVT.

This clone appeared a few times. This chain links TRBV7-2 with TRBJ1-2; D call uncertain. V was shortened by 2 bases and J by 0 bases, with 4 bases between the two germline ends. The CDR3 loop spans 13 amino acids. The germline V gene encodes CDR1 SGHTA and CDR2 FQGNSA. CDR3 DNA: TGTGCCAGCAGCTTACTGTCTAACTATGGCTACACCTTC. Its protein is CASSLLSNYGYTF.